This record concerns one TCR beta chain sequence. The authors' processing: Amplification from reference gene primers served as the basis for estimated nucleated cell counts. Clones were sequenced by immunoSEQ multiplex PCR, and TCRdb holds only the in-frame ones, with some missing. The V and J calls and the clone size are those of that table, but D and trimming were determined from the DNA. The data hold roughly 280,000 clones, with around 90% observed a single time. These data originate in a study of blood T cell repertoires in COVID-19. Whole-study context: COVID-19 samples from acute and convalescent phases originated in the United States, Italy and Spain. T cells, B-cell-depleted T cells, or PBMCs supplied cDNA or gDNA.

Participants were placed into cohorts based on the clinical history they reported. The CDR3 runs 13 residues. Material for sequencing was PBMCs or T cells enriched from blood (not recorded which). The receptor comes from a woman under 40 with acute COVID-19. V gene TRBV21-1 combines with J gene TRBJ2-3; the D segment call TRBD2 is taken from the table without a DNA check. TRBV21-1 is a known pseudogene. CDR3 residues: CASSPSVTDTQYF. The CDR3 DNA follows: TGTGCCAGCAGCCCGTCGGTGACAGATACGCAGTATTTT.